These 14 T cell receptor beta chains were all obtained from the same sample, sequenced in a study of blood T cell repertoires in COVID-19. Generated by immunoSEQ multiplex PCR, the TCRdb table keeps only in-frame clones and is missing some. The profile shows 210,000 or so clones, roughly 86% of them singletons. The sequenced sample was peripheral blood. The receptors here all came from a woman in her thirties or forties with acute or convalescent COVID-19.

Only a few counts were recorded for this clone. The rearrangement uses TRBV5-1 and TRBJ2-7; 7 bases align to TRBD1. Trimming took 2 bases from V and 3 from J; bases not matched to a gene: 5. Germline CDR1 and CDR2: SGHRS and YFSETQ. The CDR3 contains 14 residues. The CDR3 DNA reads as TGCGCCAGCAGCTTCCGGGACAGCTTCTACGAGCAGTACTTC. Amino acid sequence: CASSFRDSFYEQYF.

This sequence joins TRBV6-1 and TRBJ1-2; 9 nucleotides match TRBD1. From germline, CDR1 is MNHNS and CDR2 SASEGT. This CDR3 has 18 residues. V trimming: 0 bases; J trimming: 7 bases; junction bases outside the gene matches: 15. CDR3: CASSEATIRTGGLSGYTF. DNA of the CDR3: TGTGCCAGCAGTGAAGCGACCATTCGTACAGGGGGCCTTAGTGGCTACACCTTC.

This clone has only one observation. This rearrangement joins TRBV7-2 to TRBJ2-5, with 8 bases that match TRBD2. With 6 bases clipped from V and 5 bases from J, the junction kept 14 bases outside the gene matches. Per the germline V gene, CDR1 is SGHTA and CDR2 is FQGNSA. The CDR3 sequence is 16 residues long. The CDR3 nucleotides read TGTGCCAGCAGTTTTAGCGGGGCGGGGTTTCGTGAGACCCAGTACTTC. Translating it yields CASSFSGAGFRETQYF.

This chain connects TRBV7-8 to TRBJ1-5; tentative D call: TRBD1 (6 bases). V was pared by 1 base and J by 3 bases, with 10 bases between. Per germline, CDR1 SGHVS and CDR2 FQNEAQ. CDR3 length equals 15 residues. The CDR3 region has the DNA TGTGCCAGCAGCTTAGAAGGGGGACACAATCAGCCCCAGCATTTT. It is translated as CASSLEGGHNQPQHF.

For the CDR3, the DNA is TGTGCCAGCAGCTTAGTCGGTCGTTGGGGCTACACCTTC. Translating it yields CASSLVGRWGYTF. The rearrangement uses TRBV11-1 and TRBJ1-2; D is unresolved. This CDR3 is built from 13 residues. Trimming removed 1 base at V and 8 bases at J, with 11 bases between. Germline V gives CDR1 SGHAT, CDR2 FQDESV (reference sequence).

The rearrangement links TRBV7-9 to TRBJ2-5; a possible D gene is TRBD2 (6 bases). This CDR3 region has 15 residues. Germline CDR1 reads SEHNR; CDR2 reads FQNEAQ (reference sequence). Trimming took off 0 bases at V and 2 bases at J, with 10 bases between the two ends. CDR3 amino acids: CASSLAEGLQETQYF. In nucleotides, the CDR3 is TGTGCCAGCAGCTTAGCCGAGGGACTGCAAGAGACCCAGTACTTC.

The chain couples TRBV4-2 to TRBJ2-7; 10 bases map to TRBD1. J was trimmed by 3 bases and V by 1 base; bases with no gene match: 9. The germline gives CDR1 LGHNA, CDR2 YNFKEQ. This CDR3 has 17 residues. CDR3 in amino acids: CASSQVTARDRGYEQYF. CDR3 bases: TGTGCCAGCAGCCAAGTGACAGCCCGGGACAGGGGCTACGAGCAGTACTTC.

This clone was seen a few times. V and J are TRBV11-2 and TRBJ2-1; D may be TRBD2 (7 bases). The CDR3 sequence is 16 residues long. Between the trimmed V and J ends, which lost 0 bases and 6 bases, there was a span of 15 bases. The germline V gene has CDR1 SGHAT and CDR2 FQNNGV. The CDR3 reads CASSLDRGAWGNEQFF. DNA for the CDR3: TGTGCCAGCAGCTTAGATCGGGGGGCTTGGGGCAATGAGCAGTTCTTC.

The chain employs TRBV3-1 (or the pseudogene TRBV3-2) and TRBJ1-3; D is perhaps TRBD1 (5 bases). V lost 1 base, J lost 0 bases, and 10 bases lay in between. The CDR3 has 16 amino acids. Germline CDR1 reads LGHDT; CDR2 reads YNNKEL (reference sequence). The CDR3 nucleotides read TGTGCCAGCAGCCAAGGGGGGACTCTCTCTGGAAACACCATATATTTT. Translated, it gives CASSQGGTLSGNTIYF.

The chain carries TRBV19 and TRBJ2-7; the match to TRBD1 covers 7 bases. Germline values: CDR1 LNHDA, CDR2 SQIVND (reference sequence). This CDR3 region has 14 residues. J lost 2 bases, V lost 10 bases, and 11 bases had no gene match. Here the CDR3 reads CATHDRELPYEQYF. Here the CDR3 DNA reads TGTGCCACCCACGACAGGGAGTTACCCTACGAGCAGTACTTC. Looking up the rest from reference TRBV19 and TRBJ2-7 gives the full variable domain: DGGITQSPKYLFRKEGQNVTLSCEQNLNHDAMYWYRQDPGQGLRLIYYSQIVNDFQKGDIAEGYSVSREKKESFPLTVTSAQKNPTAFYLCATHDRELPYEQYFGPGTRLTVT.

V gene TRBV4-3 combines with J gene TRBJ1-6, with a weak D call TRBD1 (6 bases). V lost 2 bases and J lost 0, with 14 bases in between. The CDR3 contains 18 residues. Per the germline V gene, CDR1 is LGHNA and CDR2 is YSLEER. The CDR3 spells CASSQSLGGSSYNSPLHF. The CDR3 coding sequence is TGCGCCAGCAGCCAATCTCTAGGGGGTAGCTCCTATAATTCACCCCTCCACTTT.

The chain couples TRBV5-6 to TRBJ2-1; 7 positions agree with TRBD1. CDR3 size: 14 residues. The V segment lost 4 bases and the J segment 6 bases; nucleotides outside the gene matches: 7. Germline-derived CDR1 and CDR2 are SGHDT and YYEEEE. The CDR3 protein is CASSGRGWVNEQFF. CDR3 coding DNA: TGTGCCAGCAGCGGCAGGGGGTGGGTCAATGAGCAGTTCTTC.

The genes are TRBV7-9 and TRBJ2-5, with 7 bases fitting TRBD1. From germline, CDR1 is SEHNR and CDR2 FQNEAQ (reference sequence). The length of the CDR3 is 14 residues. Losses at the gene ends were 2 bases for V and 3 bases for J; bases not matched to a gene: 3. CDR3 bases: TGTGCCAGCAGCTTATCCGACAGGGAAGAGACCCAGTACTTC. Encoded protein: CASSLSDREETQYF.

This clone was seen just once. The chain recombines TRBV30 with TRBJ2-2; a possible D gene is TRBD2 (5 bases). CDR1 is GTSNPN, CDR2 SVGIG, per germline (reference sequence). CDR3 length: 13 amino acids. Trimming pared 5 bases from V and 6 bases from J, leaving 13 bases between. The CDR3 coding sequence is TGTGCCTGGTTGCCAGAGAGGGCCGGGGAGCTGTTTTTT. Amino acid sequence: CAWLPERAGELFF.